The clone carrying this T cell receptor (beta chain) was seen ten or more times. This CDR3 is built from 15 residues. The ends were cut back, 2 bases at V and 3 bases at J, with 10 bases in the middle. TCRdb used MiXCR to reprocess the 5' RACE reads, holding one entry per CDR3 protein. Among about 13,000 distinct CDR3 sequences listed, 4% to 6% were seen once. This specimen belongs to a study of T cells after yellow fever vaccination. The specimen comprised PBMCs, either bulk or a sorted T-cell subset (CD4+, CD8+, memory, or dextramer-sorted; not recorded which), sampled 45 days after the yellow fever booster vaccination. The receptor was isolated from a man aged 25-45 years who received the YFV17D yellow fever vaccine. V is TRBV12-3 or TRBV12-4 and J is TRBJ1-4; D gene unclear. The CDR3 is CASSLLRIANEKLFF. The CDR3 coding sequence is TGTGCCAGCAGTTTACTGAGGATAGCTAATGAAAAACTGTTTTTT.